The rows below give T cell receptor beta chains drawn from one sample of a study of T cells in Graves' hyperthyroidism and ophthalmopathy. TCRdb re-derived calls from the multiplex PCR reads in MiXCR, one entry per CDR3 protein. Of about 740,000 distinct CDR3 sequences listed, 12% to 15% are singletons. The sample comprised blood. The source is a woman in her late teens or twenties with Graves' hyperthyroidism. The CDR3 runs from the conserved cysteine through the conserved F or W. A D gene is named only where the DNA matches it firmly. Not every row has a clone size; where given, it reads once, few, many or a size class.

d_call	v_call	j_call	clone_size	cdr3_aa	cdr3_nt
TRBD2	TRBV12-3/TRBV12-4	TRBJ2-7	many	CASSLTLGLAGEGRREQYF	TGTGCCAGCAGTTTAACCCTGGGACTAGCGGGAGAAGGGCGACGCGAGCAGTACTTC
-	TRBV7-9	TRBJ1-6	few	CASSLADHEDSPLHF	TGTGCCAGCAGCTTAGCGGATCATGAGGATTCACCCCTCCACTTT
-	TRBV10-3	TRBJ1-1	many	CAISDSRPEAFF	TGTGCCATCAGTGATTCGCGGCCTGAAGCTTTCTTT
-	TRBV18	TRBJ2-1	many	CASTRDHSSYNEQFF	TGTGCCAGCACCCGGGACCACAGCTCCTACAATGAGCAGTTCTTC
-	TRBV7-2	TRBJ2-5	many	CASSLSPSETQYF	TGTGCCAGCAGCTTATCGCCGTCAGAGACCCAGTACTTC
-	TRBV9	TRBJ2-7	-	CASSVVFSEQYF	TGTGCCAGCAGCGTAGTTTTCTCCGAGCAGTACTTC
-	TRBV14	TRBJ1-2	-	CASSHPGGQGYTF	TGTGCCAGCAGCCATCCCGGCGGGCAGGGCTACACCTTC
TRBD2	TRBV2	TRBJ2-3	many	CASGDGGTSGSDTQYF	TGTGCCAGCGGGGACGGCGGGACTAGCGGGAGTGATACGCAGTATTTT
-	TRBV6-1	TRBJ1-4	-	CVSSLSPKQNEKLFF	TGTGTCAGCAGTCTAAGCCCGAAACAAAATGAAAAACTGTTTTTT
-	TRBV29-1	TRBJ1-2	many	CSVGSGQGSGYTF	TGCAGCGTTGGGTCGGGGCAGGGGAGTGGCTACACCTTC
TRBD2	TRBV9	TRBJ2-1	-	CASAGVSYNEQFF	TGTGCCAGCGCGGGAGTCTCCTACAATGAGCAGTTCTTC
-	TRBV12-3/TRBV12-4	TRBJ2-7	many	CASSLATGYEQYF	TGTGCCAGCAGTTTAGCCACAGGCTACGAGCAGTACTTC
TRBD1	TRBV7-9	TRBJ1-6	-	CASSLGDSNSPLHF	TGTGCCAGCAGCTTAGGGGACAGCAATTCACCCCTCCACTTT
-	TRBV7-9	TRBJ2-1	-	CASSAGGYLNEQFF	TGTGCCAGCAGCGCAGGTGGCTATCTCAATGAGCAGTTCTTC
TRBD2	TRBV7-9	TRBJ2-1	many	CASRQKAAGGPGDEQFF	TGTGCCAGCAGACAGAAGGCAGCGGGAGGGCCAGGGGATGAGCAGTTCTTC